Reported below is one T cell receptor beta chain. A few counts support this clonotype. Its antigen remains undetermined. One base away there is no much larger clone; base qualities are not given. This sample is drawn from a study of patients and donors after allogeneic stem cell transplantation (TCRdb year 2020). The library was generated by RT-PCR. TCRdb lists the instrument as NextSeq 550. TCRdb reanalyzed the raw reads on its own, using fastp at Q25 for trimming and MiXCR for clone calling, and kept in-frame beta chains. Rows are combined by CDR3 protein, so each entry shows the most common genes and DNA. The sample table lists 150,000 or so distinct CDR3 sequences, 24% of them with a count of one. The ten top clones hold more than 25% of the sample. The specimen was blood, either unsorted or a sorted T cell fraction (not recorded which). This receptor was obtained from a human donor who was either an allogeneic HSCT recipient or a stem cell or donor lymphocyte infusion donor (not recorded which). It is not recorded whose cells these are; they may come from a transplant donor.

The CDR3 corresponds to CSVPPRETQYF. The base sequence is TGCAGCGTCCCTCCCCGGGAGACCCAGTACTTC. The chain couples TRBV29-1 to TRBJ2-5; the D gene remains uncertain. The CDR3 contains 11 residues, cysteine and phenylalanine counted. Of the read, only the CDR3 DNA is kept; its 33 bases are in frame from base 1. Trimming removed 6 bases from V and 5 bases from J, leaving 10 bases between the germline ends. CDR1 and CDR2 were assigned from the germline V gene as SQVTM and ANQGSEA. Reference TRBV29-1 and TRBJ2-5 proteins supply the regions before and after the CDR3; the full variable domain is: SAVISQKPSRDICQRGTSLTIQCQVDSQVTMMFWYRQQPGQSLTLIATANQGSEATYESGFVIDKFPISRPNLTFSTLTVSNMSPEDSSIYLCSVPPRETQYFGPGTRLLVL.